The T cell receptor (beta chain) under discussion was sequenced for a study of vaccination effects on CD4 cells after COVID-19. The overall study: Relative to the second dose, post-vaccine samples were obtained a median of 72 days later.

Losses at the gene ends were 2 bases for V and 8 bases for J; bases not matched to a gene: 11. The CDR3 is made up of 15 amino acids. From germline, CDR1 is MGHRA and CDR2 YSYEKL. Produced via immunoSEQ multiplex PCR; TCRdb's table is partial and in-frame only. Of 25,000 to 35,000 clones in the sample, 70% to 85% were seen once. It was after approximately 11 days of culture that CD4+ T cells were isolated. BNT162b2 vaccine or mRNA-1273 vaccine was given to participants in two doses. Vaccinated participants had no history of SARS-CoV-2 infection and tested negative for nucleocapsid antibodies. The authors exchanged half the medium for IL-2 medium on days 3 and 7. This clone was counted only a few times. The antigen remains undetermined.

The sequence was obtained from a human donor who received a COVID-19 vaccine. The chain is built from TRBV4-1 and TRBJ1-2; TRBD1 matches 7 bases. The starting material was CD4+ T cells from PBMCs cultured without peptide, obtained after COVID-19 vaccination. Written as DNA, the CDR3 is TGCGCCAGCAGCCAACTCCCGGGACAGTCTTTAGGCTACACCTTC. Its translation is CASSQLPGQSLGYTF.